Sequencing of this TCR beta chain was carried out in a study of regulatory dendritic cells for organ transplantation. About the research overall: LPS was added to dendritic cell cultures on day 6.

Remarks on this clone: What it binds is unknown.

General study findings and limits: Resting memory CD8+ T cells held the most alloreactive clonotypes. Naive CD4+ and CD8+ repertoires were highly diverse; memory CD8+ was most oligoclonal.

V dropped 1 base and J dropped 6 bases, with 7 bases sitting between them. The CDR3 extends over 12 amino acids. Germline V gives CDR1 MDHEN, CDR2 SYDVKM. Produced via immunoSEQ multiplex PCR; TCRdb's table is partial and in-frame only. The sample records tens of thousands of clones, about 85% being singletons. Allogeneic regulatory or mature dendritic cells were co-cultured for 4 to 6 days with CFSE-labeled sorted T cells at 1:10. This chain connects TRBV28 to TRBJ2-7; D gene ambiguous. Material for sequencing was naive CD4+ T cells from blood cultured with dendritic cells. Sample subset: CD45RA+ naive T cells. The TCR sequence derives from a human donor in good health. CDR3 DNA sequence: TGTGCCAGCAGTTTATCCCTCTTCGAGCAGTACTTC. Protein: CASSLSLFEQYF.